This T cell receptor beta chain was found in a study of cytomegalovirus exposure and HLA in healthy donors. The CDR3 totals 15 residues. V lost 0 bases to trimming and J lost 7 bases; unmatched junction nucleotides: 8. The germline V gene has CDR1 ENHRY and CDR2 SYGVKD. PCR amplification relied on 60 Vbeta primers (plus 13 Jbeta primers). Only in-frame clones appear in the TCRdb table, and some are missing; sequencing was by immunoSEQ multiplex PCR. The sample gives 150,000 to 200,000 clones, roughly 80% of which show up once; 0.6% to 0.7% is in the top ten. Regarding the study as a whole: One variant, a missense change in DCLRE1C, was linked in a later analysis to TCR beta V- and J-gene trimming. A reported reduction in N-insertions relative to the approximately 690-donor mean was seen in an Asian-associated ancestry cluster in a later analysis.

This clone was picked up a small number of times. The target antigen is unknown. When sampled, the donors appeared nominally healthy, though they likely had unrecorded immune exposures. The origin of this receptor is a boy aged 5-17 years in good health and CMV-seronegative. The chain joins TRBV10-3 to TRBJ1-1; TRBD1 matches 7 bases. Sequencing input: PBMCs. DNA of the CDR3: TGTGCCATCAGTGAGTCCGAGGCCAGGGGGAGTGAAGCTTTCTTT. It encodes CAISESEARGSEAFF.